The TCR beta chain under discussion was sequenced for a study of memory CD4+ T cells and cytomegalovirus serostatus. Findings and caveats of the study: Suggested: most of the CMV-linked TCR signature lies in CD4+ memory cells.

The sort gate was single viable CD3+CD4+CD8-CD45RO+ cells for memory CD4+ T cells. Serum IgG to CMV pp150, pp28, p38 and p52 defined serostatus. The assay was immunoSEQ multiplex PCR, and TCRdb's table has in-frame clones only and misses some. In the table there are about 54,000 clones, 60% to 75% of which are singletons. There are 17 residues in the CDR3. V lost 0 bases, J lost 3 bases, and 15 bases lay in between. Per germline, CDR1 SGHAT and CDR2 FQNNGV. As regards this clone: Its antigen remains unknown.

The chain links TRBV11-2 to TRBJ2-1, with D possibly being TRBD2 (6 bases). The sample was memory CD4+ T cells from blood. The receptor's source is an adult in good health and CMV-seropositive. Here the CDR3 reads CASSLDLKRGLYNEQFF. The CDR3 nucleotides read TGTGCCAGCAGCTTAGATCTTAAAAGGGGACTCTACAATGAGCAGTTCTTC.